The next 32 T cell receptor beta chains were all read from a single sample in a study of cytomegalovirus exposure and HLA in healthy donors (dated by TCRdb to the late 2010s). Library construction relied on the immunoSEQ multiplex PCR assay. TCRdb took this table from immuneACCESS and kept in-frame rearrangements with V and J called. Such tables lack part of the clones; where checked against another copy, unresolved V genes explain under half of the gap, and the rest is unexplained. The sample has 150,000 to 200,000 clones on record, 86% of them singletons. The ten most abundant clones make up roughly 1.5% of the sample. The sequenced material came from PBMCs. The receptors were gathered from a woman under 30 in good health and CMV-seronegative.

The genes are TRBV21-1 and TRBJ1-2; the table's D call of TRBD1 was not tested on the DNA. TRBV21-1 is described as a pseudogene. CDR3 length: 18 amino acids. The CDR3 sequence is CASSRSGDDRDGVYGYTF. CDR3 sequence (DNA): TGTGCCAGCAGCAGGTCAGGAGATGACAGGGATGGGGTCTATGGCTACACCTTC.

This chain connects TRBV11-3 to TRBJ1-3; D not resolved. The CDR3 runs 14 residues. The V gene's germline CDR1 is SGHNT and CDR2 YENEEA. Trimming stripped 5 bases from V and 0 bases from J, with 8 bases between. CDR3 nucleotide sequence: TGTGCCAGCAGCCCGTCGTCCTCTGGAAACACCATATATTTT. Its protein product is CASSPSSSGNTIYF.

This chain links TRBV30 with TRBJ2-1; TRBD1 aligns across 7 bases. Germline V CDR1 and CDR2: GTSNPN, SVGIG (reference sequence). The CDR3 consists of 14 residues. The junction had 8 bases not matched to a gene; V was cut back by 3 bases and J by 6 bases. The DNA of the CDR3 is TGTGCCTGGAGCACAGGGGTAATGAGCAATGAGCAGTTCTTC. Its protein is CAWSTGVMSNEQFF.

CDR3 residues: CASRVGEEGGYTF. In DNA, the CDR3 is TGCGCCAGCAGGGTAGGAGAGGAGGGCGGCTACACCTTC. The chain is built from TRBV5-1 and TRBJ1-2; D not resolved. Germline CDR1 and CDR2: SGHRS and YFSETQ. The length of the CDR3 is 13 residues. V lost 5 bases and J 8 bases, leaving 16 bases between the germline ends.

This chain links TRBV19 with TRBJ1-3; D call uncertain. The CDR3 is 15 amino acids. The germline V and J ends were trimmed by 7 bases and 0 bases, with 13 bases remaining between them. Germline assignment: CDR1 LNHDA and CDR2 SQIVND (reference sequence). CDR3 nucleotides: TGTGCCAGTATCTCTTTCAGATCCTCTGGAAACACCATATATTTT. The encoded protein is CASISFRSSGNTIYF.

V gene TRBV6-5 combines with J gene TRBJ2-3; D unresolved. Germline V gene lookup returns CDR1 MNHEY and CDR2 SVGAGI. The ends were cut back, 1 base at V and 3 bases at J, with 5 bases in the middle. The CDR3 contains 13 residues. The CDR3 region is CASSYFGTDTQYF. The CDR3 DNA reads TGTGCCAGCAGTTACTTCGGGACAGATACGCAGTATTTT.

J is TRBJ2-1 and V is TRBV5-1; 9 bases align to TRBD2. After removal of 2 bases from V and 8 bases from J, the junction contained 5 bases not matched to a gene. CDR3 length: 14 amino acids. CDR1 SGHRS and CDR2 YFSETQ come from the germline V gene. DNA of the CDR3: TGCGCCAGCAGCTTAGCGGGAGGTGTCGATGAGCAGTTCTTC. Residues: CASSLAGGVDEQFF. The full variable domain, its missing parts supplied by reference TRBV5-1 and TRBJ2-1, is KAGVTQTPRYLIKTRGQQVTLSCSPISGHRSVSWYQQTPGQGLQFLFEYFSETQRNKGNFPGRFSGRQFSNSRSEMNVSTLELGDSALYLCASSLAGGVDEQFFGPGTRLTVL.

Concerning this clone itself: The junction and the germline gene differ at one end; a read error may be behind it. The chain employs TRBV7-9 and TRBJ2-7; TRBD1 aligns across 8 bases. This CDR3 is 15 amino acids long. Germline CDR1 reads SEHNR; CDR2 reads FQNEAQ (reference sequence). CDR3 in DNA: TGTGCCAGCAGCTTCCCAATCTTACAACCGGGACAGGTACACTTC. As protein: CASSFPILQPGQVHF.

The chain carries TRBV7-2 and TRBJ2-2, with TRBD2 matching 8 bases. CDR3 length: 14 amino acids. V was pared by 5 bases and J by 5 bases, with 4 bases of the junction left unmatched. Germline V lookup: CDR1 SGHTA, CDR2 FQGNSA. DNA of the CDR3: TGTGCCAGCAGCGGGACTAGTCATACCGGGGAGCTGTTTTTT. Its protein product is CASSGTSHTGELFF. The entire variable domain, with the rest obtained from reference TRBV7-2 and TRBJ2-2, is as follows: GAGVSQSPSNKVTEKGKDVELRCDPISGHTALYWYRQSLGQGLEFLIYFQGNSAPDKSGLPSDRFSAERTGGSVSTLTIQRTQQEDSAVYLCASSGTSHTGELFFGEGSRLTVL.

This sequence joins TRBV6-1 and TRBJ2-1, with a weak D call TRBD1 (6 bases). Trimming stripped 4 bases from V and 3 bases from J, with 16 bases between. This CDR3 region has 16 residues. CDR1 MNHNS and CDR2 SASEGT come from the germline V gene. CDR3: CASSARTVSYYNEQFF. CDR3 DNA: TGTGCCAGCAGTGCCCGGACAGTCTCGTACTACAATGAGCAGTTCTTC.

The chain uses TRBV5-4 and TRBJ2-1, with D possibly being TRBD2 (5 bases). The germline V and J ends were trimmed by 1 base and 3 bases, with 11 bases remaining between them. Germline V lookup: CDR1 SGHNT, CDR2 YYREEE (reference sequence). CDR3 size: 15 residues. The CDR3 region has the DNA TGTGCCAGCAGCTTGTGGGAGACCAACTACAATGAGCAGTTCTTC. Translated: CASSLWETNYNEQFF.

CDR3 coding DNA: TGTGCCAGCAGCACCCGACAGGGGGGATACAATGAGCAGTTCTTC. This codes for CASSTRQGGYNEQFF. The genes are TRBV9 and TRBJ2-1; 9 bases agree with TRBD1. The CDR3 sequence is 15 residues long. J was trimmed by 4 bases and V by 4 bases; bases with no gene match: 6. From germline, CDR1 is SGDLS and CDR2 YYNGEE.

The chain joins TRBV18 to TRBJ2-2; 11 nucleotides match TRBD2. This CDR3 is 16 amino acids long. Trimming took 2 bases from V and 5 from J; bases not matched to a gene: 4. Germline V gene lookup returns CDR1 KGHSH and CDR2 LQKENI. The CDR3 sequence is CASSPDPSGGTGELFF. The CDR3 coding sequence is TGTGCCAGCTCACCAGACCCTAGCGGGGGGACCGGGGAGCTGTTTTTT.

V gene TRBV29-1 combines with J gene TRBJ2-3, with 11 nucleotides matching TRBD2. Germline V CDR1 and CDR2: SQVTM, ANQGSEA. V was clipped by 6 bases and J by 3 bases; unmatched bases: 5. The CDR3 length is 14 residues. The DNA for the CDR3 is TGCAGCGTAGGACTAGCGGGTCAGACAGATACGCAGTATTTT. It encodes CSVGLAGQTDTQYF.

V is TRBV1 and J is TRBJ1-1. TRBV1 is tagged as a pseudogene. This CDR3 contains 17 residues. In DNA, the CDR3 is TGCACCAGCAGCCAAGACGGGCTAGGGTGGAGGGCGACTGAAGCTTTCTTT. It translates to CTSSQDGLGWRATEAFF.

The chain has TRBV4-2 and TRBJ2-3, with D maybe TRBD2 (7 bases). Germline V gene lookup returns CDR1 LGHNA and CDR2 YNFKEQ. The CDR3 runs 21 residues. Trimming pared 0 bases from V and 0 bases from J, leaving 25 bases between. The CDR3 region has the DNA TGTGCCAGCAGCCAAGATCAATGGTTGAGGGGGGGGGCGAAAAGCACAGATACGCAGTATTTT. Its translation is CASSQDQWLRGGAKSTDTQYF.

The chain recombines TRBV6-5 with TRBJ1-2, with a possible D match to TRBD1 (5 bases). Trimming pared 6 bases from V and 6 bases from J, leaving 14 bases between. CDR1 and CDR2 from the germline V gene are MNHEY and SVGAGI. This CDR3 contains 13 residues. The CDR3 sequence is CASSPGWGDGYTF. The DNA of the CDR3 is TGTGCCAGCAGCCCCGGTTGGGGGGATGGCTACACCTTC.

This clone was recorded only once. This chain joins TRBV11-2 and TRBJ2-1, with 10 bases aligning to TRBD2. V lost 3 bases to trimming and J lost 9 bases; unmatched junction nucleotides: 14. This CDR3 has 17 amino acids. CDR1 SGHAT and CDR2 FQNNGV come from the germline V gene. CDR3 sequence: CASSFAPVIAGGGEQFF. As DNA, the CDR3 is TGTGCCAGCAGCTTTGCCCCCGTAATAGCGGGAGGAGGTGAGCAGTTCTTC.

V usage is TRBV7-9 and J usage is TRBJ2-7; 7 bases fit TRBD1. CDR1 and CDR2 (germline): SEHNR, FQNEAQ (reference sequence). This CDR3 has 16 amino acids. V dropped 5 bases and J dropped 7; count of bases not matched to a gene: 17. CDR3 sequence reads: CASSHHDAGGRTEQYF. CDR3 DNA: TGTGCCAGCAGCCACCACGACGCAGGGGGACGCACGGAGCAGTACTTC.

This clone was seen just once. V is TRBV18 and J is TRBJ1-1; 8 bases line up with TRBD1. This CDR3 region has 15 residues. With 3 bases clipped from V and 8 bases from J, the junction kept 11 bases outside the gene matches. Germline V gene lookup returns CDR1 KGHSH and CDR2 LQKENI. The CDR3 nucleotides read TGTGCCAGCTCACCCCGACAGGGGTTGGATGCCGAAGCTTTCTTT. Its translation is CASSPRQGLDAEAFF.

This clone has a single count. This sequence joins TRBV6-5 and TRBJ1-1; D gene unclear. Per the germline V gene, CDR1 is MNHEY and CDR2 is SVGAGI. Trimming shortened V by 2 bases and J by 11 bases, and 9 bases separated the two germline ends. This CDR3 region has 11 residues. In nucleotides, the CDR3 is TGTGCCAGCAGTTACCAGGCCCTGGCTTTCTTT. Translating gives CASSYQALAFF.

The genes are TRBV10-3 and TRBJ2-2; possibly TRBD2 for D (6 bases). The CDR3 is 16 residues long. Germline loops: CDR1 ENHRY, CDR2 SYGVKD. Trimming left V 4 bases short and J 2 bases short, with 14 bases between. For the CDR3, the DNA is TGTGCCATCAGTGGGGGTGGTAGCGGCAACACCGGGGAGCTGTTTTTT. Translating gives CAISGGGSGNTGELFF.

The chain combines TRBV2 with TRBJ1-1; 10 bases line up with TRBD1. The CDR3 has 13 amino acids. V shed 8 bases, J shed 5 bases, and the junction held 5 bases outside the gene matches. Germline CDR1 and CDR2: SNHLY and FYNNEI. CDR3 sequence reads: CASRDRGGTEAFF. CDR3 DNA: TGTGCCAGCCGGGACAGGGGTGGGACTGAAGCTTTCTTT.

This clone was seen more than once but under ten times. The chain combines TRBV7-2 with TRBJ2-7, with D unresolved. Per germline, CDR1 SGHTA and CDR2 FQGNSA. The V end was cut by 3 bases, the J end by 4 bases, with 10 bases between. This CDR3 contains 13 residues. The CDR3 DNA reads TGTGCCAGCAGCTTCCAGTCCGGGTACGAGCAGTACTTC. Its translation is CASSFQSGYEQYF.

The chain has TRBV12-5 and TRBJ2-1; 8 nucleotides match TRBD2. Trimming removed 0 bases from V and 8 bases from J; junction bases left unmatched: 12. CDR3 length equals 17 residues. Germline CDR1 reads LGHNT; CDR2 reads FRNRAP. DNA for the CDR3: TGTGCTAGTGGTTTGGTTGTCGGTACTAGCGGAGTGGATGAGCAGTTCTTC. Residues: CASGLVVGTSGVDEQFF.

This clone occurred once. The V call is TRBV2, the J call TRBJ1-1; D remains unclear. Trimming took off 6 bases at V and 9 bases at J, with 14 bases between the two ends. In germline, CDR1 is SNHLY, CDR2 FYNNEI. This CDR3 contains 12 residues. This CDR3 reads CASRGDRMKAFF. The DNA for the CDR3 is TGTGCCAGCAGGGGAGACCGGATGAAAGCTTTCTTT.

This chain connects TRBV30 to TRBJ1-5; no clear D. Germline V gene sequence: CDR1 GTSNPN, CDR2 SVGIG (reference sequence). CDR3 size: 15 residues. Between the trimmed V and J ends, which lost 3 bases and 5 bases, there was a span of 17 bases. Written as DNA, the CDR3 is TGTGCCTGGAGCTTTTCTTCGGGAGTTGATCAGCCCCAGCATTTT. Protein: CAWSFSSGVDQPQHF.

The V call is TRBV11-3, the J call TRBJ2-1; D perhaps matches TRBD1 (6 bases). CDR1 SGHNT and CDR2 YENEEA come from the germline V gene. The ends were cut back, 3 bases at V and 6 bases at J, with 12 bases in the middle. The CDR3 loop spans 14 amino acids. The CDR3 nucleotides are TGTGCCAGCAGCTTCGGGACATCTATCAATGAGCAGTTCTTC. Translation gives CASSFGTSINEQFF.

This clone was detected only once. This chain joins TRBV10-2 and TRBJ1-3; no clear D gene. Germline CDR1 and CDR2: WSHSY and SAAADI. V lost 5 bases to trimming and J lost 7 bases, with 15 bases between them. This CDR3 region has 14 residues. The CDR3 bases are TGCGCCAGCAGTAAAGGCGGGGATAAGAACACCATATATTTT. This codes for CASSKGGDKNTIYF.

V and J are TRBV30 and TRBJ1-2; TRBD1 matches 7 bases. CDR1 is GTSNPN, CDR2 SVGIG, per germline (reference sequence). Trimming cost V 8 bases and J 5 bases; bases outside gene matches: 11. The CDR3 loop spans 13 amino acids. CDR3 DNA sequence: TGTGCCAGACAGGGACCGTACTTATATGGCTACACCTTC. It specifies CARQGPYLYGYTF.

About this clone: The sample carries other DNA sequences with the same CDR3. The chain recombines TRBV5-4 with TRBJ2-7, with a tentative D call TRBD2 (6 bases). This CDR3 contains 12 residues. The V end lost 4 bases, the J end lost 6 bases, and 11 bases lay between the germline ends. Germline V gene data show CDR1 as SGHNT and CDR2 as YYREEE (reference sequence). This chain's CDR3 is CASSLDYGEQYF. CDR3 nucleotides: TGTGCCAGCAGCCTGGACTATGGCGAGCAGTACTTC.

V usage is TRBV9 and J usage is TRBJ2-3, with TRBD2 matching over 11 bases. Trimming took 2 bases from V and 6 from J; bases not matched to a gene: 5. The CDR3 consists of 15 residues. CDR1 and CDR2 from the germline V gene are SGDLS and YYNGEE. The CDR3 loop is CASSVASGGIDTQYF. The CDR3 DNA reads TGTGCCAGCAGCGTGGCTAGCGGGGGGATCGATACGCAGTATTTT.